What follows are 10 T cell receptor beta chains derived from one specimen sequenced in a study of Graves' ophthalmopathy and Graves' hyperthyroidism listed by TCRdb under 2018. Sequenced using an Illumina HiSeq 2000. For repertoire sequencing, TCR beta CDR3 regions were amplified from RNA transcripts. HTBI primers and the Qiagen OneStep RT-PCR kit were used in a first-round RT-PCR, which was followed by a second-round multiplex PCR, size selection and purification. In TCRdb, the public reads were trimmed at Q25 with fastp and aligned with MiXCR, with productive beta chains retained. Duplicate CDR3 protein sequences are folded into a single record with the most common DNA and genes. The sample profile shows about 420,000 distinct CDR3 sequences; around 21% of them were found once. The ten largest account for 2.5% to 3% of the sample. Sequencing was carried out using peripheral blood. The origin of the receptors is a woman younger than 30 with stable Graves' hyperthyroidism. Donor details come from another sample of the same person, matched by shared clones.

This clonotype has a count of ten or more. This sequence joins TRBV29-1 and TRBJ1-2; D is ambiguous. Germline V gene lookup returns CDR1 SQVTM and CDR2 ANQGSEA. The CDR3 length is 11 residues. Trimming took off 4 bases at V and 6 bases at J, with 9 bases between the two ends. As DNA, the CDR3 is TGCAGCGTTGTCTTTGGGGATGGCTACACCTTC. It translates to CSVVFGDGYTF.

Here the CDR3 DNA reads TGCGCCAGCAGCCAAGAAGCCCGACAGGGGTTCTCCTATAATTCACCCCTCCACTTT. It codes for CASSQEARQGFSYNSPLHF. The chain carries TRBV4-1 and TRBJ1-6; 8 bases agree with TRBD1. The J segment lost 0 bases and the V segment lost 0 bases, leaving 7 bases of the junction unmatched. The germline V gene has CDR1 MGHRA and CDR2 YSYEKL. The CDR3 is 19 residues long.

As for this clonotype: This may be a read error: a much more frequent sequence differs by one nucleotide. The chain links TRBV7-9 to TRBJ1-2; no firm D call. Germline V gene lookup returns CDR1 SEHNR and CDR2 FQNEAQ (reference sequence). The CDR3 runs 14 residues. The CDR3 DNA is TGTGCCAACAGCTTCAAGGTTTCGGACTATGGCTACACCTTC. Protein: CANSFKVSDYGYTF.

V is TRBV19 and J is TRBJ2-7, with D perhaps matching TRBD1 (5 bases). The germline gives CDR1 LNHDA, CDR2 SQIVND (reference sequence). This CDR3 spans 19 amino acids. V was shortened by 4 bases and J by 3 bases, with 28 bases between the two germline ends. The CDR3 reads CASSTGQGEFLFDNYEQYF. Written as DNA, the CDR3 is TGTGCCAGTAGTACCGGTCAGGGTGAGTTTCTCTTCGATAACTACGAGCAGTACTTC. The full variable domain, rest sourced from reference TRBV19 and TRBJ2-7, is DGGITQSPKYLFRKEGQNVTLSCEQNLNHDAMYWYRQDPGQGLRLIYYSQIVNDFQKGDIAEGYSVSREKKESFPLTVTSAQKNPTAFYLCASSTGQGEFLFDNYEQYFGPGTRLTVT.

The chain uses TRBV6-2 or TRBV6-3 and TRBJ2-7; 9 positions agree with TRBD1. Germline lookup yields CDR1 MNHEY and CDR2 SVGEGT. V was clipped by 2 bases and J by 3 bases; unmatched bases: 2. The CDR3 length is 14 residues. Here the CDR3 DNA reads TGTGCCAGCAGTTACGACAGGGGGGTCTACGAGCAGTACTTC. The encoded protein is CASSYDRGVYEQYF.

The table lists this clonotype with many counts. This rearrangement joins TRBV20-1 to TRBJ2-7; tentative D call: TRBD1 (6 bases). The CDR3 is made up of 13 amino acids. Germline loops: CDR1 DFQATT, CDR2 SNEGSKA (reference sequence). V shed 3 bases and J shed 3 bases, with 12 bases lying between them. The CDR3 here is CSARKQGSYEQYF. Written as DNA, the CDR3 is TGCAGTGCTAGGAAACAGGGCAGCTACGAGCAGTACTTC.

This clonotype was seen ten or more times. The chain has TRBV12-5 and TRBJ2-2; the D is unclear. The CDR3 is 15 residues long. Between the trimmed V and J ends, which lost 1 base and 0 bases, there was a span of 6 bases. The germline CDR1 and CDR2 sequences are LGHNT and FRNRAP. This chain's CDR3 is CASGLGIANTGELFF. Written as DNA, the CDR3 is TGTGCTAGTGGTTTGGGCATAGCGAACACCGGGGAGCTGTTTTTT.

This rearrangement joins TRBV11-2 to TRBJ2-2; 9 bases match TRBD2. Germline V gene lookup returns CDR1 SGHAT and CDR2 FQNNGV. This CDR3 region has 17 residues. The ends lost 4 bases at V and 5 bases at J; junction bases unmatched: 11. The CDR3 protein is CASSWGGGRAGTGELFF. In DNA, the CDR3 is TGTGCCAGCAGCTGGGGTGGCGGGAGGGCCGGGACCGGGGAGCTGTTTTTT.

This clonotype was observed a few times. This sequence joins TRBV20-1 and TRBJ1-5; TRBD1 might be the D (6 bases). The CDR3 covers 17 residues. Trimming left V 0 bases short and J 1 base short, with 16 bases between. Germline V CDR1 and CDR2: DFQATT, SNEGSKA (reference sequence). The CDR3 is CSARDSGAAGSNQPQHF. The DNA for the CDR3 is TGCAGTGCTAGAGATTCAGGGGCCGCGGGGAGCAATCAGCCCCAGCATTTT.

The V gene is TRBV15, the J gene TRBJ2-7, with 12 nucleotides matching TRBD1. CDR3 length: 13 amino acids. Germline V gives CDR1 LNHNV, CDR2 YYDKDF (reference sequence). V lost 5 bases to trimming and J lost 5 bases; unmatched junction nucleotides: 1. The CDR3: CATSGTGGDEQYF. Here the CDR3 DNA reads TGTGCCACCAGCGGGACAGGGGGCGACGAGCAGTACTTC.